The 5 T cell receptor beta chains below all came from one sample that was sequenced in a study of T cell changes during pregnancy in multiple sclerosis. Here immunoSEQ multiplex PCR was the method, and the copy in TCRdb shows in-frame clones only, minus some. The repertoire has some 120,000 clones, roughly 95% of them found once; the top ten carry 0.44%. This specimen consisted of peripheral blood, obtained after pregnancy. The receptor set was obtained from a female donor with multiple sclerosis, enrolled in a pregnancy study.

This rearrangement joins TRBV9 to TRBJ1-3; 8 nucleotides line up with TRBD1. CDR3 length: 17 residues. After removal of 4 bases from V and 2 bases from J, the junction contained 11 bases not matched to a gene. Per the germline V gene, CDR1 is SGDLS and CDR2 is YYNGEE. The CDR3 reads CASSRQGSGRPGNTIYF. CDR3 bases: TGTGCCAGCAGCCGACAGGGGTCGGGACGACCTGGAAACACCATATATTTT.

The chain employs TRBV6-5 and TRBJ2-7; 7 nucleotides align to TRBD1. The CDR3 spans 12 residues. The V and J ends lost 6 bases and 7 bases, in that order; junction bases with no gene match: 6. Germline V gene lookup returns CDR1 MNHEY and CDR2 SVGAGI. CDR3 sequence: CASRYRGGEQYF. CDR3 in DNA: TGTGCCAGCAGATACAGGGGCGGAGAGCAGTACTTC.

This sequence joins TRBV4-3 and TRBJ2-7; the D gene is possibly TRBD1 (6 bases). V gave up 4 bases and J gave up 3 bases, with 16 bases separating them. The CDR3 runs to 15 residues. Per germline, CDR1 LGHNA and CDR2 YSLEER. CDR3 DNA sequence: TGCGCCAGCAGCCGCATACAGGGAATCAACTACGAGCAGTACTTC. Its protein product is CASSRIQGINYEQYF.

The V and J genes are TRBV5-6 and TRBJ2-5, with D perhaps TRBD2 (5 bases). With 3 bases removed from V and 7 bases from J, the gap between germline ends came to 13 bases. Germline V gene sequence: CDR1 SGHDT, CDR2 YYEEEE. The CDR3 has 13 residues. As DNA, the CDR3 is TGTGCCAGCAGCTCTGGACTCGCTCCGACCCAGTACTTC. The encoded protein is CASSSGLAPTQYF.

The chain is built from TRBV25-1 and TRBJ1-1; 8 nucleotides match TRBD1. The CDR3 spans 17 residues. Germline V gene lookup returns CDR1 MGHDK and CDR2 SYGVNS. With 3 bases clipped from V and 1 base from J, the junction kept 10 bases outside the gene matches. The CDR3 reads CASSEERTGSRNTEAFF. CDR3 nucleotide sequence: TGTGCCAGCAGTGAGGAGAGGACAGGGAGTCGGAACACTGAAGCTTTCTTT.